Each of the 32 T cell receptor beta chains below was sequenced from the same sample in a study of OX40 agonist ivuxolimab in advanced cancers. To prepare the library, the immunoSEQ multiplex PCR assay was applied. In its TCRdb copy, this immuneACCESS table keeps in-frame sequences only and misses some clones. Where compared with another copy, unresolved V genes explain less than half of these, and the others have no known cause. This sample is represented by tens of thousands of clones; approximately 88% of them were singletons. The ten largest clones represent around 0.56% of the sample. The starting material was CD4+ or CD8+ T cells sorted from blood, obtained in a trial of the OX40 agonist ivuxolimab. These receptors were taken from an adult with an advanced solid tumor such as melanoma, head and neck, liver or kidney cancer.

This sequence joins TRBV14 and TRBJ1-2; D not certain. Per the germline V gene, CDR1 is SGHDN and CDR2 is FVKESK. The CDR3 has 13 residues. V was clipped by 4 bases and J by 4 bases, with 10 bases between them. The CDR3 sequence is CASSPVEGYGYTF. In DNA, the CDR3 is TGTGCCAGCAGCCCCGTGGAGGGCTATGGCTACACCTTC. The full variable domain, with the rest looked up from reference TRBV14 and TRBJ1-2, is EAGVTQFPSHSVIEKGQTVTLRCDPISGHDNLYWYRRVMGKEIKFLLHFVKESKQDESGMPNNRFLAERTGGTYSTLKVQPAELEDSGVYFCASSPVEGYGYTFGSGTRLTVV.

V gene TRBV5-1 combines with J gene TRBJ1-1, with D unclear. Germline loops: CDR1 SGHRS, CDR2 YFSETQ. This CDR3 has 15 residues. V was cut by 0 bases and J by 1 base, with 10 bases left in between. CDR3 sequence: CASSLGGRSNTEAFF. The DNA of the CDR3 is TGCGCCAGCAGCTTGGGAGGGAGATCGAACACTGAAGCTTTCTTT.

V gene TRBV5-1 combines with J gene TRBJ2-3; 9 nucleotides agree with TRBD1. Losses at the gene ends were 3 bases for V and 5 bases for J; bases not matched to a gene: 4. The CDR3 is 14 amino acids. Per germline, CDR1 SGHRS and CDR2 YFSETQ. The CDR3 sequence is CASSYGTGRDTQYF. The CDR3 DNA follows: TGCGCCAGCAGCTACGGGACAGGGAGAGATACGCAGTATTTT.

This clone was found once. The V call is TRBV2, the J call TRBJ1-5; TRBD1 is a possible D gene (5 bases). Germline values: CDR1 SNHLY, CDR2 FYNNEI. The CDR3 totals 15 residues. V was pared by 5 bases and J by 0 bases, with 11 bases between. DNA for the CDR3: TGTGCCAGCAGTCCAGGGTCTATTAGCAATCAGCCCCAGCATTTT. Translation: CASSPGSISNQPQHF.

This clone was found once. V is TRBV5-1 and J is TRBJ1-4, with TRBD1 identical over 9 bases. With 4 bases clipped from V and 5 bases from J, the junction kept 6 bases outside the gene matches. CDR1 SGHRS and CDR2 YFSETQ come from the germline V gene. The CDR3 runs to 15 residues. DNA of the CDR3: TGCGCCAGCAGCCCCGGACAGGGGACCAATGAAAAACTGTTTTTT. Its protein product is CASSPGQGTNEKLFF. Variable domain in full (rest from reference TRBV5-1 and TRBJ1-4): KAGVTQTPRYLIKTRGQQVTLSCSPISGHRSVSWYQQTPGQGLQFLFEYFSETQRNKGNFPGRFSGRQFSNSRSEMNVSTLELGDSALYLCASSPGQGTNEKLFFGSGTQLSVL.

This chain uses TRBV6-5 with TRBJ1-1; D gene uncertain. CDR3 size: 14 residues. The V gene's germline CDR1 is MNHEY and CDR2 SVGAGI. V lost 2 bases and J lost 0, with 7 bases in between. CDR3 region: CASSYGRMNTEAFF. DNA of the CDR3: TGTGCCAGCAGTTACGGGCGGATGAACACTGAAGCTTTCTTT.

The rearrangement uses TRBV7-8 and TRBJ1-2, with 9 bases matching TRBD1. This CDR3 is 14 amino acids long. Per the germline V gene, CDR1 is SGHVS and CDR2 is FQNEAQ. With 5 bases clipped from V and 7 bases from J, the junction kept 8 bases outside the gene matches. This CDR3 reads CASSPTGTGTGYTF. CDR3 in DNA: TGTGCCAGCAGCCCGACCGGGACAGGGACTGGCTACACCTTC.

The V call is TRBV5-3, the J call TRBJ1-4; maybe TRBD1 (5 bases). Being an ORF, TRBV5-3 has a function that is uncertain. The CDR3 spans 14 residues. The V end lost 4 bases, the J end lost 8 bases, and 15 bases lay between the germline ends. CDR3 region: CARSDRDLGEKLFF. The CDR3 DNA is TGTGCCAGAAGCGACCGGGACCTGGGCGAAAAACTGTTTTTT.

The chain joins TRBV19 to TRBJ1-6; no firm D call. CDR1 is LNHDA, CDR2 SQIVND, per germline (reference sequence). Trimming cost V 4 bases and J 6 bases, with 13 bases left between them. The CDR3 has 15 residues. CDR3 sequence (DNA): TGTGCCAGTAGTAGCATTTCGGATTCTAATTCACCCCTCCACTTT. Translation: CASSSISDSNSPLHF. Combining the CDR3 with reference TRBV19 and TRBJ1-6 gives the whole variable domain DGGITQSPKYLFRKEGQNVTLSCEQNLNHDAMYWYRQDPGQGLRLIYYSQIVNDFQKGDIAEGYSVSREKKESFPLTVTSAQKNPTAFYLCASSSISDSNSPLHFGNGTRLTVT.

This sequence joins TRBV30 and TRBJ1-5; D is unclear. Between the trimmed V and J ends, which lost 2 bases and 7 bases, there was a span of 9 bases. CDR3 length: 12 residues. Germline V gene data show CDR1 as GTSNPN and CDR2 as SVGIG (reference sequence). CDR3 region: CAWSIGSQPQHF. The CDR3 bases are TGTGCCTGGAGTATCGGGTCACAGCCCCAGCATTTT.

The chain combines TRBV18 with TRBJ1-3; weak D call: TRBD1 (6 bases). The CDR3 spans 14 residues. Germline CDR1 and CDR2: KGHSH and LQKENI. Trimming cost V 5 bases and J 4 bases, with 12 bases left between them. The CDR3 loop is CASSGGTYGNTIYF. The CDR3 DNA is TGTGCCAGCTCAGGGGGGACATACGGAAACACCATATATTTT.

V usage is TRBV5-6 and J usage is TRBJ1-5; D is ambiguous. The V gene lost 4 bases and the J gene lost 4 bases, with 15 bases spanning the gap. Looked up from germline, CDR1 is SGHDT and CDR2 is YYEEEE. The CDR3 is 15 residues long. As DNA, the CDR3 is TGTGCCAGCAGCCTTCTCGGGGAAACGAATCAGCCCCAGCATTTT. Residues: CASSLLGETNQPQHF.

The V and J genes are TRBV18 and TRBJ2-7; 9 bases match TRBD1. J gave up 5 bases and V 5 bases, and 13 bases lay outside the gene matches. Per germline, CDR1 KGHSH and CDR2 LQKENI. The CDR3 loop spans 16 amino acids. The CDR3 protein is CASSSLTGTGFDEQYF. The CDR3 DNA sequence: TGTGCCAGCTCATCTTTGACCGGGACAGGGTTCGACGAGCAGTACTTC.

The rearrangement links TRBV5-1 to TRBJ2-7; TRBD1 matches at 9 bases. The length of the CDR3 is 14 residues. Per germline, CDR1 SGHRS and CDR2 YFSETQ. V dropped 0 bases and J dropped 3; count of bases not matched to a gene: 1. This CDR3 is CASSLGTGVYEQYF. Written as DNA, the CDR3 is TGCGCCAGCAGCTTGGGGACAGGGGTCTACGAGCAGTACTTC.

The chain links TRBV7-2 to TRBJ2-4; D call uncertain. This CDR3 comprises 14 residues. The V and J ends lost 3 bases and 1 base respectively, with 7 bases between them. In germline, CDR1 is SGHTA, CDR2 FQGNSA. CDR3 nucleotides: TGTGCCAGCAGCTTCGGCGGTGCCAAAAACATTCAGTACTTC. Translation: CASSFGGAKNIQYF. The whole variable domain, remainder taken from reference TRBV7-2 and TRBJ2-4, is GAGVSQSPSNKVTEKGKDVELRCDPISGHTALYWYRQSLGQGLEFLIYFQGNSAPDKSGLPSDRFSAERTGGSVSTLTIQRTQQEDSAVYLCASSFGGAKNIQYFGAGTRLSVL.

The chain uses TRBV15 and TRBJ1-2, with D tentatively TRBD1 (5 bases). V lost 5 bases, J lost 4 bases, and 14 bases lay in between. The CDR3 spans 14 residues. Germline V gene sequence: CDR1 LNHNV, CDR2 YYDKDF (reference sequence). CDR3 protein: CATSGHRGGYGYTF. CDR3 coding DNA: TGTGCCACCAGCGGTCATAGGGGAGGCTATGGCTACACCTTC.

CDR3 amino acids: CASSKGGETQYF. CDR3 sequence (DNA): TGTGCCAGCTCCAAGGGGGGAGAGACCCAGTACTTC. This chain connects TRBV7-6 to TRBJ2-5, with D possibly called TRBD1 or TRBD2 (6 bases each). The CDR3 sequence is 12 residues long. V lost 8 bases to trimming and J lost 4 bases, with 11 bases between them. The germline V gene encodes CDR1 SGHVS and CDR2 FNYEAQ.

The genes are TRBV27 and TRBJ2-3; D gene ambiguous. The CDR3 is made up of 12 amino acids. Looked up from germline, CDR1 is MNHEY and CDR2 is SMNVEV (reference sequence). V was shortened by 6 bases and J by 5 bases, with 9 bases between the two germline ends. The chain's CDR3 is CASRGWEDTQYF. In nucleotides, the CDR3 is TGTGCCAGCAGAGGGTGGGAAGATACGCAGTATTTT.

The sample holds one count of this clone. The genes are TRBV2 and TRBJ1-2; D call uncertain. Between the trimmed V and J ends, which lost 5 bases and 1 base, there was a span of 8 bases. The CDR3 is 13 amino acids. Germline V CDR1 and CDR2: SNHLY, FYNNEI. The CDR3, as DNA: TGTGCCAGCAGTACAGCCTTTAACTATGGCTACACCTTC. Translation: CASSTAFNYGYTF.

The chain combines TRBV28 with TRBJ1-1, with 7 bases identical to TRBD1. The germline V gene encodes CDR1 MDHEN and CDR2 SYDVKM. J lost 1 base, V lost 8 bases, and 7 bases had no gene match. The CDR3 extends over 14 amino acids. The CDR3 protein is CASGYRGGNTEAFF. The CDR3 DNA is TGTGCCAGCGGTTACAGGGGAGGGAACACTGAAGCTTTCTTT. Variable domain in full (rest from reference TRBV28 and TRBJ1-1): DVKVTQSSRYLVKRTGEKVFLECVQDMDHENMFWYRQDPGLGLRLIYFSYDVKMKEKGDIPEGYSVSREKKERFSLILESASTNQTSMYLCASGYRGGNTEAFFGQGTRLTVV.

The CDR3 DNA sequence: TGTGCCAGCAGTGGGACAGCCTTTCAAGAGACCCAGTACTTC. It is translated as CASSGTAFQETQYF. V gene TRBV25-1 combines with J gene TRBJ2-5; D is perhaps TRBD1 (6 bases). The ends were cut back, 4 bases at V and 2 bases at J, with 11 bases in the middle. The CDR3 loop spans 14 amino acids. Germline V gives CDR1 MGHDK, CDR2 SYGVNS.

Worth noting for this clone: At the DNA level, this CDR3 is encoded by other sequences in the same sample as well. This chain joins TRBV29-1 and TRBJ1-1; D is possibly TRBD1 (6 bases). The germline CDR1 and CDR2 sequences are SQVTM and ANQGSEA. V was pared by 4 bases and J by 4 bases, with 19 bases between. This CDR3 is 15 amino acids long. The CDR3 here is CSVGGGGGRGTEAFF. Here the CDR3 DNA reads TGCAGCGTTGGTGGGGGAGGGGGGAGAGGCACTGAAGCTTTCTTT. Full variable domain (rest looked up from reference TRBV29-1 and TRBJ1-1): SAVISQKPSRDICQRGTSLTIQCQVDSQVTMMFWYRQQPGQSLTLIATANQGSEATYESGFVIDKFPISRPNLTFSTLTVSNMSPEDSSIYLCSVGGGGGRGTEAFFGQGTRLTVV.

V and J are TRBV6-5 and TRBJ1-5; weak D call: TRBD1 (5 bases). The CDR3 covers 14 residues. Deletions cut 2 bases from V and 5 bases from J, with 10 bases between. Germline V gene sequence: CDR1 MNHEY, CDR2 SVGAGI. CDR3 bases: TGTGCCAGCAGTTACGCGGGGCCCGATCAGCCCCAGCATTTT. Translated: CASSYAGPDQPQHF.

The CDR3 sequence is CASSLGGQAPNFF. The CDR3 coding sequence is TGCGCCAGCAGCTTGGGAGGGCAGGCCCCAAATTTCTTT. The rearrangement uses TRBV5-1 and TRBJ1-1; D remains ambiguous. Trimming removed 0 bases at V and 13 bases at J, with 16 bases between. The CDR3 covers 13 residues. CDR1 and CDR2 (germline): SGHRS, YFSETQ.

This clone is medium-sized (0.01 to 0.1%) within its sample. The chain employs TRBV19 and TRBJ1-3, with TRBD1 identical over 11 bases. The CDR3 length is 16 residues. Germline CDR1 reads LNHDA; CDR2 reads SQIVND (reference sequence). J was trimmed by 0 bases and V by 7 bases; bases with no gene match: 5. The CDR3 DNA reads TGTGCCAGTAAAACCGGGACAGGGGGCTCTGGAAACACCATATATTTT. It translates to CASKTGTGGSGNTIYF.

In its sample, this clone was seen a few times. V gene TRBV9 combines with J gene TRBJ2-1; 11 bases agree with TRBD1. CDR3 size: 18 residues. Per germline, CDR1 SGDLS and CDR2 YYNGEE. J lost 0 bases, V lost 0 bases, and 5 bases had no gene match. CDR3 sequence: CASSVVPGTGGSYNEQFF. The CDR3 DNA reads TGTGCCAGCAGCGTAGTTCCTGGGACAGGGGGCTCCTACAATGAGCAGTTCTTC.

The rearrangement uses TRBV28 and TRBJ1-1, with D unresolved. Germline V gene lookup returns CDR1 MDHEN and CDR2 SYDVKM. Trimming cost V 4 bases and J 6 bases, with 6 bases left between them. The CDR3 length is 11 residues. The CDR3: CASSSIAEAFF. Written as DNA, the CDR3 is TGTGCCAGCAGTTCCATAGCTGAAGCTTTCTTT.

This chain uses TRBV19 with TRBJ2-6; D is uncertain. Germline CDR1 and CDR2: LNHDA and SQIVND (reference sequence). The CDR3 is 14 residues long. Trimming cost V 5 bases and J 0 bases, with 5 bases left between them. In nucleotides, the CDR3 is TGTGCCAGTAGTCTGAACTCTGGGGCCAACGTCCTGACTTTC. It yields the protein CASSLNSGANVLTF.

V usage is TRBV25-1 and J usage is TRBJ2-5; D may match TRBD1 or TRBD2 (5 bases each). The V gene's germline CDR1 is MGHDK and CDR2 SYGVNS. The ends were cut back, 2 bases at V and 1 base at J, with 8 bases in the middle. The CDR3 runs to 14 residues. The CDR3 region has the DNA TGTGCCAGCAGTGAAGTGGGGGTCCAAGAGACCCAGTACTTC. As protein: CASSEVGVQETQYF.

This clone showed up just once. This chain links TRBV9 with TRBJ2-3; 10 bases map to TRBD2. CDR1 is SGDLS, CDR2 YYNGEE, per germline. This CDR3 spans 18 amino acids. Losses at the gene ends were 0 bases for V and 0 bases for J; bases not matched to a gene: 7. CDR3 residues: CASSVAAGGPPSTDTQYF. Here the CDR3 DNA reads TGTGCCAGCAGCGTAGCAGCGGGGGGGCCCCCAAGCACAGATACGCAGTATTTT.

This chain joins TRBV6-1 and TRBJ1-5, with 7 bases that match TRBD1. With 2 bases clipped from V and 9 bases from J, the junction kept 4 bases outside the gene matches. This CDR3 has 13 residues. Germline CDR1 reads MNHNS; CDR2 reads SASEGT. The CDR3 is CASSEQGDRPQHF. CDR3 nucleotides: TGTGCCAGCAGTGAACAGGGGGATCGGCCCCAGCATTTT.

This CDR3 is CASSSSLNTEAFF. CDR3 DNA sequence: TGTGCCAGCAGCTCCAGCCTGAACACTGAAGCTTTCTTT. The gene calls are TRBV16 and TRBJ1-1; D call uncertain. The CDR3 is 13 amino acids. Germline CDR1 reads KGHSY; CDR2 reads FQNENV. Between the trimmed V and J ends, which lost 5 bases and 0 bases, there was a span of 7 bases. The whole variable domain, filled in from reference TRBV16 and TRBJ1-1, reads GEEVAQTPKHLVRGEGQKAKLYCAPIKGHSYVFWYQQVLKNEFKFLISFQNENVFDETGMPKERFSAKCLPNSPCSLEIQATKLEDSAVYFCASSSSLNTEAFFGQGTRLTVV.